This entry concerns a single T cell receptor beta chain. Antigen unknown. This entry comes from a study of T cells after yellow fever vaccination. About the research overall: Fractions of low cell number were prepared using SMART-Seq v4 Ultra Low Input. Study findings and constraints: Researchers noted that a small share of clonotypes showed up in both CD4 and CD8 compartments. Bulk-population clonotypes that are abundant could appear as contaminants in FACS-sorted repertoires.

Each CDR3 protein gets one entry after TCRdb re-called the 5' RACE reads with MiXCR. The table shows roughly 250,000 distinct CDR3 sequences, with about an eighth occurring only once. CDR1 is DFQATT, CDR2 SNEGSKA, per germline (reference sequence). Trimming left V 7 bases short and J 2 bases short, with 20 bases between. The CDR3 is made up of 16 amino acids. Sequencing used CD4+ T cells sorted from PBMCs, obtained 45 days after the yellow fever booster vaccination. The receptor was isolated from a young man who received the YFV17D yellow fever vaccine. The chain recombines TRBV20-1 with TRBJ2-2; TRBD2 is a possible D gene (6 bases). The CDR3 sequence is CSVLHDGRRNTGELFF. The CDR3 bases are TGCAGTGTCCTCCACGATGGGAGGCGAAACACCGGGGAGCTGTTTTTT.